These 21 T cell receptor beta chains originate from one sample sequenced in a study of blood T cells in healthy people across ages. Together with a sample-barcoded 5' primer, a J-beta primer mix was included in a second PCR lasting roughly 6 to 12 cycles. Using its own MiXCR run on the 5' RACE reads, TCRdb lists one record per CDR3 protein. The sample has about 1 million distinct CDR3 sequences; 40% to 55% are singletons. The sequenced sample was blood. These receptor sequences come from a woman in her sixties in good health.

This clonotype has only a few counts. V usage is TRBV5-1 and J usage is TRBJ2-3, with 11 bases lining up with TRBD1. The CDR3 length is 16 residues. The germline CDR1 and CDR2 sequences are SGHRS and YFSETQ. V shed 4 bases, J shed 3 bases, and the junction held 7 bases outside the gene matches. The CDR3 here is CASSPRTGGGTDTQYF. CDR3 bases: TGCGCCAGCAGCCCGAGGACAGGGGGCGGGACAGATACGCAGTATTTT.

The table lists this clonotype with many counts. The chain joins TRBV10-3 to TRBJ2-3; D remains ambiguous. Germline-derived CDR1 and CDR2 are ENHRY and SYGVKD. V was clipped by 8 bases and J by 2 bases, with 11 bases between them. The CDR3 contains 13 residues. The CDR3 is CAIRPSSTDTQYF. The DNA of the CDR3 is TGTGCCATCCGGCCCAGTTCCACAGATACGCAGTATTTT.

The chain employs TRBV28 and TRBJ2-7; 7 bases agree with TRBD1. The DNA matches TRBJ2-5 better at its end, which makes the J call doubtful. CDR3 length equals 15 residues. Germline V gene lookup returns CDR1 MDHEN and CDR2 SYDVKM. In DNA form, the CDR3 reads TGTGCCAGCAGTCCGATGGGACAGACCAGGCAGACCCAGTACTTC. Protein: CASSPMGQTRQTQYF.

This clonotype was found a few times. This chain links TRBV7-2 with TRBJ2-7; 11 bases fit TRBD1. J lost 3 bases, V lost 3 bases, and 10 bases had no gene match. Germline CDR1 and CDR2: SGHTA and FQGNSA. CDR3 length: 17 residues. The CDR3 DNA reads TGTGCCAGCAGCTTCCCCAGAGTTGGGACAGGGGGCTACGAGCAGTACTTC. Translation gives CASSFPRVGTGGYEQYF. Variable domain in full (rest from reference TRBV7-2 and TRBJ2-7): GAGVSQSPSNKVTEKGKDVELRCDPISGHTALYWYRQSLGQGLEFLIYFQGNSAPDKSGLPSDRFSAERTGGSVSTLTIQRTQQEDSAVYLCASSFPRVGTGGYEQYFGPGTRLTVT.

The chain combines TRBV7-6 with TRBJ2-5, with D unclear. This CDR3 contains 13 residues. The V end was cut by 2 bases, the J end by 4 bases, with 8 bases between. From germline, CDR1 is SGHVS and CDR2 FNYEAQ. The CDR3 DNA follows: TGTGCCAGCAGCTTAAATCTTCGAGAGACCCAGTACTTC. This gives the protein CASSLNLRETQYF.

The CDR3 sequence is CASSLSRGIADYEQYF. In DNA, the CDR3 is TGTGCCAGCAGCTTAAGTAGGGGCATAGCTGACTACGAGCAGTACTTC. J is TRBJ2-5 and V is TRBV7-8; D is possibly TRBD1 (5 bases). The J call may be wrong; the DNA end is better matched by TRBJ2-7. The CDR3 is 16 amino acids. Looked up from germline, CDR1 is SGHVS and CDR2 is FQNEAQ.

This clonotype was counted a few times. The rearrangement links TRBV2 to TRBJ2-1, with 11 bases identical to TRBD2. Germline assignment: CDR1 SNHLY and CDR2 FYNNEI. The ends lost 3 bases at V and 4 bases at J; junction bases unmatched: 11. The CDR3 loop spans 18 amino acids. Written as DNA, the CDR3 is TGTGCCAGCAGTGAGAAGGGATTTAGCGGGAGGGGGTACAATGAGCAGTTCTTC. It translates to CASSEKGFSGRGYNEQFF.

The V and J genes are TRBV19 and TRBJ2-7; 11 bases fit TRBD2. Germline V gene sequence: CDR1 LNHDA, CDR2 SQIVND (reference sequence). This CDR3 has 15 amino acids. Unmatched junction bases numbered 8, after V lost 3 bases and J lost 7 bases. The CDR3 sequence: CASSITTSGKGEQYF. The CDR3 DNA is TGTGCCAGTAGTATCACGACTAGCGGGAAGGGTGAGCAGTACTTC.

The V call is TRBV7-9, the J call TRBJ2-1, with TRBD2 matching 14 bases. Trimming took 6 bases from V and 7 from J; bases not matched to a gene: 14. CDR3 size: 18 residues. CDR1 is SEHNR and CDR2 is FQNEAQ in the germline V gene (reference sequence). CDR3 coding DNA: TGTGCCAGCAGTTTAACCCCGGGACTAGCGGGAGTGGCTAATGAGCAGTTCTTC. Protein product: CASSLTPGLAGVANEQFF.

The sample holds a few counts of this clonotype. The chain carries TRBV10-3 and TRBJ2-5; TRBD1 aligns across 8 bases. The J call is doubtful: the DNA matches TRBJ2-7 better. CDR1 ENHRY and CDR2 SYGVKD come from the germline V gene. The CDR3 covers 14 residues. The CDR3 nucleotides are TGTGCCATCAGACGGACAGGGTTGGTCTACGAGCAGTACTTC. Residues: CAIRRTGLVYEQYF.

In its sample, this clonotype was seen a few times. The J gene is TRBJ2-3, the V gene TRBV4-2, with 9 bases fitting TRBD2. Germline CDR1 reads LGHNA; CDR2 reads YNFKEQ. Trimming at V came to 1 base and at J to 0 bases, leaving 8 bases not matched to a gene. The CDR3 has 18 residues. The CDR3 loop reads CASSQVASGKISTDTQYF. The CDR3 coding sequence is TGTGCCAGCAGCCAAGTGGCTAGCGGGAAGATTAGCACAGATACGCAGTATTTT.

This chain connects TRBV28 to TRBJ1-2; TRBD1 is a possible D gene (6 bases). Trimming stripped 2 bases from V and 3 bases from J, with 13 bases between. Germline V gene data show CDR1 as MDHEN and CDR2 as SYDVKM. The CDR3 totals 15 residues. In nucleotides, the CDR3 is TGTGCCAGCAGTTTAGGGCCGGACAGTTACTATGGCTACACCTTC. It translates to CASSLGPDSYYGYTF.

The chain carries TRBV7-6 and TRBJ2-1, with TRBD2 identical over 7 bases. This CDR3 has 16 residues. V dropped 5 bases and J dropped 3; count of bases not matched to a gene: 10. Germline V CDR1 and CDR2: SGHVS, FNYEAQ. Here the CDR3 DNA reads TGTGCCAGCAGCACGCGGACTAGTTCACTCTACAATGAGCAGTTCTTC. Protein: CASSTRTSSLYNEQFF.

The V call is TRBV4-2, the J call TRBJ2-1, with 14 bases matching TRBD2. Germline CDR1 LGHNA, CDR2 YNFKEQ. V shed 1 base and J 7 bases; nucleotides not matched to a gene: 6. The CDR3 runs to 17 residues. CDR3 amino acids: CASSQAGRTSGRNEQFF. The CDR3 DNA follows: TGTGCCAGCAGCCAAGCCGGACGGACTAGCGGGAGGAATGAGCAGTTCTTC.

This clonotype has a single count. The chain is built from TRBV6-5 and TRBJ2-6; no clear D. Germline CDR1 is MNHEY and CDR2 is SVGAGI. V lost 6 bases and J 0 bases, leaving 18 bases between the germline ends. The length of the CDR3 is 18 residues. The CDR3 DNA is TGTGCCAGCAGATATACCCTGGACGCGATCTCTGGGGCCAACGTCCTGACTTTC. Protein: CASRYTLDAISGANVLTF.

The J gene is TRBJ1-1, the V gene TRBV3-1; D not resolved. Germline CDR1 LGHDT, CDR2 YNNKEL (reference sequence). The CDR3 runs to 15 residues. Trimming shortened V by 0 bases and J by 9 bases, and 17 bases separated the two germline ends. This CDR3 reads CASSQESRQADKAFF. The DNA for the CDR3 is TGTGCCAGCAGCCAAGAGTCCAGACAAGCGGATAAAGCTTTCTTT.

This chain uses TRBV5-1 with TRBJ2-2; D possibly corresponds to TRBD1 (5 bases). Trimming took 4 bases from V and 6 from J, leaving 13 bases between them. Germline CDR1 SGHRS, CDR2 YFSETQ. The CDR3 consists of 14 residues. The CDR3 nucleotides read TGCGCCAGCAGCATCCAGGGAAGCCCCGGGGAGCTGTTTTTT. It encodes CASSIQGSPGELFF.

This clonotype was counted a few times. The chain joins TRBV6-4 to TRBJ2-7, with D unclear. The germline V gene has CDR1 MRHNA and CDR2 SNTAGT. The V end was cut by 5 bases, the J end by 0 bases, with 8 bases between. This CDR3 comprises 13 residues. The CDR3 is CASSNRSSYEQYF. The CDR3 DNA is TGTGCCAGCAGTAACCGCAGCTCCTACGAGCAGTACTTC.

Comment on this clonotype: One junction end disagrees with the germline gene, perhaps due to a read error. The rearrangement uses TRBV9 and TRBJ2-3; TRBD2 aligns across 11 bases. The germline CDR1 and CDR2 sequences are SGDLS and YYNGEE. The CDR3 runs to 15 residues. CDR3 bases: TGTGCAAGCAGCGTTATAGCGGGAGGGACAGATACGCAGTATTTT. Translated, it gives CASSVIAGGTDTQYF.

V and J are TRBV10-3 and TRBJ2-4; D may be TRBD2 (6 bases). The end of the DNA fits TRBJ2-7 better, so the J call may be wrong. CDR1 and CDR2 (germline): ENHRY, SYGVKD. The CDR3 sequence is 16 residues long. CDR3: CAISDLGGATSYEQYF. Here the CDR3 DNA reads TGTGCCATCAGTGACCTGGGCGGGGCTACCTCCTACGAGCAGTACTTC.

This clonotype was seen a few times. The chain uses TRBV6-1 and TRBJ2-5; 9 positions agree with TRBD1. Per the germline V gene, CDR1 is MNHNS and CDR2 is SASEGT. V shed 7 bases, J shed 4 bases, and the junction held 10 bases outside the gene matches. This CDR3 has 15 amino acids. The CDR3 sequence: CASTSGTGMGETQYF. CDR3 nucleotides: TGTGCCAGCACCTCCGGGACAGGGATGGGAGAGACCCAGTACTTC.